This is a list of T cell receptor beta chains from one sample in a study of shared clonotypes between healthy human individuals. Assay: immunoSEQ multiplex PCR; the TCRdb copy retains only in-frame clones and omits some. The data contain hundreds of thousands of clones, more than 70% of them singletons. The specimen sequenced was memory CD4+ T cells sorted from blood. These receptors all come from a woman in her twenties or thirties in good health. The CDR3 runs from the conserved cysteine through the conserved F or W. Size is omitted from some rows. Given values are once, few, many or a class for expanded clones.

CDR3: CASRRQVSGNTIYF; J: TRBJ1-3; V: TRBV28; size: once
CDR3: CASSGYTGANYGYTF; J: TRBJ1-2; V: TRBV6-6; size: -
CDR3: CASSPEAGGSGNTIYF; J: TRBJ1-3; V: TRBV18; size: -
CDR3: CASSYQGSGANVLTF; J: TRBJ2-6; V: TRBV6-7; size: -
CDR3: CASGRQAAGELFF; J: TRBJ2-2; V: TRBV10-1; size: -
CDR3: CASSQGQVLNEKLFF; J: TRBJ1-4; V: TRBV28; size: -
CDR3: CASSHRPIGSPLHF; J: TRBJ1-6; V: TRBV6-5; size: many
CDR3: CASSVTSGDYNEQFF; J: TRBJ2-1; V: TRBV5-1; size: -
CDR3: CASSFQGADTQYF; J: TRBJ2-3; V: TRBV27; size: few
CDR3: CASSPDSRGYTQYF; J: TRBJ2-3; V: TRBV18; size: -
CDR3: CAWSRDLNTHEQFF; J: TRBJ2-1; V: TRBV30; size: many
CDR3: CASSLGRLAGRGELFF; J: TRBJ2-2; V: TRBV28; size: -
CDR3: CASSLSTGIYEQYF; J: TRBJ2-7; V: TRBV9; size: -
CDR3: CAISSGTEAFF; J: TRBJ1-1; V: TRBV10-3; size: once
CDR3: CASSSGQGPNTDTQYF; J: TRBJ2-3; V: TRBV11-3; size: -
CDR3: CASSFDRRQGINMGEAFF; J: TRBJ1-1; V: TRBV28; size: -
CDR3: CASSLGSGVYEQYF; J: TRBJ2-7; V: TRBV7-6; size: -
CDR3: CATSGDRGAKNIQYF; J: TRBJ2-4; V: TRBV15; size: -
CDR3: CASSPFPPMEQYF; J: TRBJ2-7; V: TRBV7-9; size: -
CDR3: CASSLVSGSNQPQHF; J: TRBJ1-5; V: TRBV7-8; size: few
CDR3: CASSTGGRRGGQETQYF; J: TRBJ2-5; V: TRBV19; size: -
CDR3: CASSLSTSGPSEQFF; J: TRBJ2-1; V: TRBV7-3; size: -
CDR3: CASSLTSTGFSGNTIYF; J: TRBJ1-3; V: TRBV7-8; size: many
CDR3: CASSTDYQWGNEQYF; J: TRBJ2-7; V: TRBV6-5; size: -
CDR3: CAWSLPGLAASTDTQYF; J: TRBJ2-3; V: TRBV30; size: few
CDR3: CASSLLGANTEAFF; J: TRBJ1-1; V: TRBV5-8; size: many
CDR3: CASSPPGQGTYEQYF; J: TRBJ2-7; V: TRBV2; size: -
CDR3: CASRRQGYEKLFF; J: TRBJ1-4; V: TRBV27; size: -
CDR3: CASGPGQGSYEQYF; J: TRBJ2-7; V: TRBV12-5; size: -
CDR3: CASSPRTSGTTDTQYF; J: TRBJ2-3; V: TRBV7-8; size: -
CDR3: CASSVQGGEAFF; J: TRBJ1-1; V: TRBV11-3; size: -
CDR3: CASSTGRDTNEKLFF; J: TRBJ1-4; V: TRBV5-4; size: few
CDR3: CASSRRTSSSDEQYF; J: TRBJ2-7; V: TRBV7-9; size: -
CDR3: CASVLQGPGYQPQHF; J: TRBJ1-5; V: TRBV28; size: -
CDR3: CASSPRAYSGANVLTF; J: TRBJ2-6; V: TRBV5-4; size: once
CDR3: CASSLAPGGQETQYF; J: TRBJ2-5; V: TRBV7-9; size: -
CDR3: CASSQEATTEAFF; J: TRBJ1-1; V: TRBV7-9; size: many
CDR3: CASSESGRGREGGYTF; J: TRBJ1-2; V: TRBV25-1; size: -
CDR3: CASSNRVRTGELFF; J: TRBJ2-2; V: TRBV27; size: -
CDR3: CASSQRRNEQFF; J: TRBJ2-1; V: TRBV4-2; size: few
CDR3: CASSLVSGTGGSEQYF; J: TRBJ2-7; V: TRBV5-1; size: few
CDR3: CASSVGVTDTQYF; J: TRBJ2-3; V: TRBV9; size: -
CDR3: CASSLLAGYNEQFF; J: TRBJ2-1; V: TRBV7-8; size: once
CDR3: CASSLLRELDEKLFF; J: TRBJ1-4; V: TRBV7-8; size: -
CDR3: CASSGGLGYNEQFF; J: TRBJ2-1; V: TRBV5-1; size: few